This TCR beta chain was sequenced during a study of PD-L1 blockade in urothelial cancer (dated by TCRdb to between 2016 and 2019). For context, the study as a whole: Therapy was started in the mid-2010s for all patients, and atezolizumab 1,200 mg was administered intravenously every 3 weeks. Twenty-five of 29 patients were identified as males with urothelial cancer of bladder origin, and a prior smoking history was reported by 18 of 29 patients. An ECOG performance status of 0 or 1 was recorded for the patients, and 0 to 3 prior chemotherapy regimens had been received by the patients. Blood samples were analyzed at two time points: 3 weeks after treatment start (second dose) and 6 weeks after treatment start. Blood samples gave median yields of around 150,000 T cells and 80,000 or so unique TCRs, along with a median clonality of 0.080. Somatic, immune and clinical correlates of response to PD-L1 blockade with atezolizumab in urothelial cancer were the focus of an exploratory multi-omic analysis. Pretreatment tumor samples, along with matched peripheral blood serially collected before and after atezolizumab treatment, were subjected to TCR sequencing. Durable clinical benefit was defined as progression-free survival longer than 6 months, and TCR features were also tested against progression-free and overall survival. In the same patients, pretreatment tumors underwent whole exome sequencing and RNA sequencing in addition to TCR sequencing. Durable clinical benefit was achieved by nine patients and was not achieved by 20 patients. Pretreatment blood TCR-seq was available for twenty-nine patients, at least one posttreatment blood collection was obtained for around 25 patients, and tumor TCR-seq was available for around 25 patients.

Points the paper makes about the study in general: Because the sample size was small (n = 29) and many of the analyses were exploratory, the results are meant to be hypothesis-generating. Improved progression-free and overall survival was associated with having pretreatment peripheral blood TCR clonality below the median. Greater expansion of tumor-associated TCR clones in peripheral blood 3 weeks after the start of treatment was observed in patients with durable benefit (n of about 21, p = 0.022).

In light of the paper, this sample's time point label describes: pretreatment peripheral blood. The cohort comprised 30 or so patients with locally advanced or metastatic urothelial carcinoma treated at Memorial Sloan Kettering on a trial protocol. Peripheral blood mononuclear cells were collected from each patient pretreatment and during treatment, giving between 1 and 8 total time points per patient. The Qiagen DNeasy Blood extraction kit was used to purify genomic DNA from total PBMCs and tumor samples. PBMCs were collected pretreatment and during treatment, and were isolated and stored as previously described. Concerning this clone itself: Its cognate antigen has yet to be identified. Base quality data are lacking; no much larger clone is found one base away.

To estimate absolute template abundance from read counts, synthetic TCR analog templates were spiked into each PCR. TCRbeta CDR3 regions were amplified from genomic DNA with bias-controlled V and J gene primers using the immunoSEQ assay. Rearranged TCRbeta segments were sequenced at approximately 20X coverage. Under the source paper's analysis protocol: Sequencing errors were corrected by clustering, and CDR3s were annotated against IMGT so that V, D and J genes could be assigned. Downstream analyses used only productive TCRbeta rearrangements and left out out-of-frame or stop-codon sequences. To compute clonality, Shannon entropy was normalized by the log of the number of unique productive sequences and then subtracted from one. Clones differing between time points or between blood and tumor were identified using Fisher's exact test with Benjamini-Hochberg correction, with an adjusted p below 0.01 applied as the threshold. TCRdb took this table from immuneACCESS and kept in-frame rearrangements with V and J called. Such tables lack part of the clones; where checked against another copy, unresolved V genes explain under half of the gap, and the rest is unexplained. V, J and clone size reflect that table, while D and trimming were determined from the DNA. The sample records about 53,000 clones, around nine tenths of which are singletons. The ten largest make up approximately 14% of the sample.

This TCR was sampled from a woman in her sixties or seventies with urothelial cancer. The sample was PBMCs, taken around atezolizumab (anti-PD-L1) treatment.

The nucleotides read TGTGCCAGCAGCCACTCCGCGGGGGGCACTGAAGCTTTCTTT. It translates as CASSHSAGGTEAFF. Recombination joined TRBV7-2 with TRBJ1-1, and possibly TRBD1, on 5 matching bases. CDR1 and CDR2 are read off the germline V gene as SGHTA and FQGNSA. V is shortened by 5 bases, J by 4 bases, and the region joining them spans 14 bases. Measured from the cysteine to the phenylalanine, the CDR3 is 14 residues long. Only the CDR3 region is kept as DNA, spanning 42 bases read in frame from base 1. The entire variable domain, with the stretches around the CDR3 drawn from the reference TRBV7-2 and TRBJ1-1 proteins, is GAGVSQSPSNKVTEKGKDVELRCDPISGHTALYWYRQSLGQGLEFLIYFQGNSAPDKSGLPSDRFSAERTGGSVSTLTIQRTQQEDSAVYLCASSHSAGGTEAFFGQGTRLTVV.